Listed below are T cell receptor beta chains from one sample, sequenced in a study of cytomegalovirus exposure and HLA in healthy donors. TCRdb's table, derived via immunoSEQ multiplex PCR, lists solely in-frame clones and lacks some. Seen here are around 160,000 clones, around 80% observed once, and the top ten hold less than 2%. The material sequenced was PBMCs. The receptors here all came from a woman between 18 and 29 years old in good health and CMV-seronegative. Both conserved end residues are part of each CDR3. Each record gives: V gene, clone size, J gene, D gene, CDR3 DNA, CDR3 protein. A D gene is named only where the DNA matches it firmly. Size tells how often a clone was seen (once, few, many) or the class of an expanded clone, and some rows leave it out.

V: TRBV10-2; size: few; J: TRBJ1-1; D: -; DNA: TGCGCCAGCAGCCCGGGACTGACAACTGAAGCTTTCTTT; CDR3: CASSPGLTTEAFF
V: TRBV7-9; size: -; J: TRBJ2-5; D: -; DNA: TGTGCCAGCCGAGCAGGGGGGCGAGAGACCCAGTACTTC; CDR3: CASRAGGRETQYF
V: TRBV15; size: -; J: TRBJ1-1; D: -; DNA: TGTGCCACCAGCAGAGAGGCTCAGCGCGAAGCTTTCTTT; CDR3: CATSREAQREAFF
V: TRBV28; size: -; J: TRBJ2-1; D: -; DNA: TGTGCCAGCAGTTTAGGGGGCAGCAGCTCCTACAATGAGCAGTTCTTC; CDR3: CASSLGGSSSYNEQFF
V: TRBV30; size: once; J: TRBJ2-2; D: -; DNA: TGTGCCTGGAGTGTACACGGGAGTGGGGAGCTGTTTTTT; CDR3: CAWSVHGSGELFF
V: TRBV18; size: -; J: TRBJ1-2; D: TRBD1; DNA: TGTGCCAGCTCACCAACGACAGGGGGCTCAGGCTATGGCTACACCTTC; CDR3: CASSPTTGGSGYGYTF
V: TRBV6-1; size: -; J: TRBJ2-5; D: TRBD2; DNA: TGTGCCAGCAGTGGGACTAGCGGGGGGCGTGGGACCCAGTACTTC; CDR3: CASSGTSGGRGTQYF
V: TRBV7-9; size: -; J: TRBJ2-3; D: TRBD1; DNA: TGTGCCAGCAGCCAGGGGGCGGGAGATACGCAGTATTTT; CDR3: CASSQGAGDTQYF
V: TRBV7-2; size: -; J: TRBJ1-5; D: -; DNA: TGTGCCAGCAGCTTAGGGGGGCTAAACGGTCAGCCCCAGCATTTT; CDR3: CASSLGGLNGQPQHF
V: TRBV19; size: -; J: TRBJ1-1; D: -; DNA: TGTGCCAGTAGGCCTGGAGGGTTGAACACTGAAGCTTTCTTT; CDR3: CASRPGGLNTEAFF
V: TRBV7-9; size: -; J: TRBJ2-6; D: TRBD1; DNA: TGTGCCAGCAGCCCAGGGACAGGGGTTGGGGCCAACGTCCTGACTTTC; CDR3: CASSPGTGVGANVLTF
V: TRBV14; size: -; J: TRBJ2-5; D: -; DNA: TGTGCCAGCAGCCAAGATATGAGGGAGCAGTACTTC; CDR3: CASSQDMREQYF
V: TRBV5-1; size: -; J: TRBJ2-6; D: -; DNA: TGCGCCAGCAGCTACCGGACGGACGTCTCTGGGGCCAACGGCCTGACTTTC; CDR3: CASSYRTDVSGANGLTF
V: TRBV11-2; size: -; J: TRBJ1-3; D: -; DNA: TGTGCCAGCAGCTTTATAATCGACAGAGGAAACACCATATATTTT; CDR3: CASSFIIDRGNTIYF
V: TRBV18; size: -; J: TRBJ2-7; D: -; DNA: TGTGCCAGCTCACCATCCGGACGGGACTCCTACGAGCAGTACTTC; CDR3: CASSPSGRDSYEQYF
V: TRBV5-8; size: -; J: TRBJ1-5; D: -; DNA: TGTGCCAGCAGCCCGGGGTACCCCAATCAGCCCCAGCATTTT; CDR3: CASSPGYPNQPQHF
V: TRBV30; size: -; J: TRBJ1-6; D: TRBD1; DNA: TGTGCCTGGAGTACACCGGGACAGACCTCACCCCTCCACTTT; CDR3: CAWSTPGQTSPLHF
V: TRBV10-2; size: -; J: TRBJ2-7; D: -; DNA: TGCGCCAGCATAGGGGCAGGATCCTACGAGCAGTACTTC; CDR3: CASIGAGSYEQYF
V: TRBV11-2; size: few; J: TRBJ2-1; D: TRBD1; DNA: TGTGCCAGCAGCTTAGTTCGGCAGGGGGACAATGAGCAGTTCTTC; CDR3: CASSLVRQGDNEQFF
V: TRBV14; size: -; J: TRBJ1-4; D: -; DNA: TGTGCCAGCAGCCAAGTGAGAGGTTGGACTAATGAAAAACTGTTTTTT; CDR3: CASSQVRGWTNEKLFF
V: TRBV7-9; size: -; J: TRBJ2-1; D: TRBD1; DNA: TGTGCCAGCAGCTCCCCGAAGGGGGCAGTGGATGAGCAGTTCTTC; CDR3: CASSSPKGAVDEQFF
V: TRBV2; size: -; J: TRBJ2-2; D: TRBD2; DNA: TGTGCCAGCAGTCTTAATAGCGGGGGGGCCCGTACCGGGGAGCTGTTTTTT; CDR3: CASSLNSGGARTGELFF
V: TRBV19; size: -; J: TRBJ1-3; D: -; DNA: TGTGCCAGTAGTATCGGACTGATCGCTGGAAACACCATATATTTT; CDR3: CASSIGLIAGNTIYF
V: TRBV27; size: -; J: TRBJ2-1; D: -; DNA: TGTGCCAGCAGTCTCCGGGACTGGTACAATGAGCAGTTCTTC; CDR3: CASSLRDWYNEQFF
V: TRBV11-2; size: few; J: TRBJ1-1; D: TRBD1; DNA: TGTGCCAGCAGCTTAGAATGGGGACAGACGAAAGCTTTCTTT; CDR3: CASSLEWGQTKAFF
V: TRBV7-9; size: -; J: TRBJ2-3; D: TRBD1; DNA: TGTGCCAGCAGCCCGGACAGGGGGCTCACAGATACGCAGTATTTT; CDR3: CASSPDRGLTDTQYF
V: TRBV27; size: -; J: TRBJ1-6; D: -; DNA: TGTGCCAGCAGTTTTCAGGGACTTAATTCACCCCTCCACTTT; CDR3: CASSFQGLNSPLHF
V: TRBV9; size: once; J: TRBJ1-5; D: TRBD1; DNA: TGTGCCAGCAGCGTAGGGACAGGCGAGAATCAGCCCCAGCATTTT; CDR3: CASSVGTGENQPQHF
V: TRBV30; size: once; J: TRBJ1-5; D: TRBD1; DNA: TGTGCCTGGAGTGTGGTGGGACAGGTCAATCAGCCCCAGCATTTT; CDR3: CAWSVVGQVNQPQHF
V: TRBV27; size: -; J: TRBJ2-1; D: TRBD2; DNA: TGTGCCAGCAGTTCCCTCGGACTAGCGGGGTCCAATGAGCAGTTCTTC; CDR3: CASSSLGLAGSNEQFF
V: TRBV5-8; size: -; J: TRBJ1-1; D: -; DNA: TGTGCCAGCAGCTTCGGCAGCCCGGAGGTAGCTTTCTTT; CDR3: CASSFGSPEVAFF
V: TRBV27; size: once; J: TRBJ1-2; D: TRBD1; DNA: TGTGCCAGCAGGCCGGGACAGGGGTTTTACTATGGCTACACCTTC; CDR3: CASRPGQGFYYGYTF
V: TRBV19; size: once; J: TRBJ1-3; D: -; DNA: TGTGCCAGTACCCCGGGAGCCTCTGGAAACACCATATATTTT; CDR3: CASTPGASGNTIYF
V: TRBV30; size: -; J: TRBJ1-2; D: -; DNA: TGTGCCTGGAGTGTACTCGAGGGTAGGAATGGCTACACCTTC; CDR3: CAWSVLEGRNGYTF
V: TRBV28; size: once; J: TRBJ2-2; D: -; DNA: TGTGCCAGCAGTTTTTTAAGCCTAGCGACTGAAGCAAACACCGGGGAGCTGTTTTTT; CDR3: CASSFLSLATEANTGELFF
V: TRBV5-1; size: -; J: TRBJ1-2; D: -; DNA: TGCGCCAGCAGCTTGGAGGTAGGGGCTGGCTACACCTTC; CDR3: CASSLEVGAGYTF
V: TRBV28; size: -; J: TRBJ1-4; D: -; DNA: TGTGCCAGCAGTTTAGGGCGGGCGGGCACTAATGAAAAACTGTTTTTT; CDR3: CASSLGRAGTNEKLFF
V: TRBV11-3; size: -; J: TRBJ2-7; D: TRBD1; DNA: TGTGCCAGCAGCACAGGGGGGAGCTCCTACGAGCAGTACTTC; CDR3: CASSTGGSSYEQYF
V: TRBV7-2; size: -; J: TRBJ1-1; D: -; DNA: TGTGCCAGCAGCTTCGGACGGGGGAACACTGAAGCTTTCTTT; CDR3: CASSFGRGNTEAFF
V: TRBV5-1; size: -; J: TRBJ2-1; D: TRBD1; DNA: TGCGCCAGCAGCTTGGCCTTATCGGGACAGGGATACAATGAGCAGTTCTTC; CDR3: CASSLALSGQGYNEQFF
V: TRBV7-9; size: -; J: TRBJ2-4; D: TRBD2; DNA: TGTGCCAGCAGCTTACCCGGACTAGCCAAAAACAGTCAGTACTTC; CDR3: CASSLPGLAKNSQYF
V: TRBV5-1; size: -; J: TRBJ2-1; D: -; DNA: TGCGCCAGCAGCCTGAGACAGAGCTCCTACAATGAGCAGTTCTTC; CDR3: CASSLRQSSYNEQFF
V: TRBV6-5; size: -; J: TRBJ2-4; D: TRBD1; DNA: TGTGCCAGCAGTTACTCCGACAGGGTGGCCAAAAACATTCAGTACTTC; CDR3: CASSYSDRVAKNIQYF
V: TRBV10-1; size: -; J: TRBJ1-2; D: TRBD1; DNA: TGCGCCAGCAAAACGGACAGGGGGTTCCTCTATGGCTACACCTTC; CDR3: CASKTDRGFLYGYTF
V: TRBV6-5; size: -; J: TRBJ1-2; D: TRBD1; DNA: TGTGCCAGCAGTTTGACAGGGGATTATGGCTACACCTTC; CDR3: CASSLTGDYGYTF
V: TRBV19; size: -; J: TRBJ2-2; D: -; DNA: TGTGCCAGTATCGCTAGCTCTAGTCTAACCGGGGAGCTGTTTTTT; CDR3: CASIASSSLTGELFF
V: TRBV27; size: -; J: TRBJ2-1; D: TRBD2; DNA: TGTGCCAGCAGTTTTGCTAGCGGGGGTTTTTTATACAATGAGCAGTTCTTC; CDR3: CASSFASGGFLYNEQFF
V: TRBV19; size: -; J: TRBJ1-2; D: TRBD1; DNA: TGTGCCAGTAGTATCGTGGGACAGGGGGCTGGAGGCTACACCTTC; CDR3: CASSIVGQGAGGYTF